This paragraph reports one T cell receptor (beta chain). The entry originates in a study of control samples from healthy donors and cancer patients. The table came from immunoSEQ multiplex PCR; TCRdb's copy has only in-frame clones and leaves some out. The sample yields just under 100,000 clones, over 90% seen once. J lost 8 bases, V lost 7 bases, and 12 bases had no gene match. This CDR3 spans 15 amino acids. Germline CDR1 is SQVTM and CDR2 is ANQGSEA. The chain combines TRBV29-1 with TRBJ2-1, with 12 bases identical to TRBD2. Source material: blood. The sequence was collected from a man in his late teens or twenties in good health. CDR3: CSAVLAGGRTDEQFF. The DNA for the CDR3 is TGCAGCGCCGTACTAGCGGGAGGAAGAACAGATGAGCAGTTCTTC.